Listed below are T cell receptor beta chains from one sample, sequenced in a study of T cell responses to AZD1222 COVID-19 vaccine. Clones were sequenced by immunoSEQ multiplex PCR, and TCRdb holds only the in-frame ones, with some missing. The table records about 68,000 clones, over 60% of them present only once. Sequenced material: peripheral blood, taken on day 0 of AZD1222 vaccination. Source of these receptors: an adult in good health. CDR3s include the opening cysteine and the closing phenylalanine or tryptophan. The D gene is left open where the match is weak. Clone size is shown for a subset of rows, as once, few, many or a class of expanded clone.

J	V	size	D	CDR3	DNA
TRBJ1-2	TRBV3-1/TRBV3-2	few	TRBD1	CASSQDWTGSPYGYTF	TGTGCCAGCAGCCAAGATTGGACAGGGAGTCCCTATGGCTACACCTTC
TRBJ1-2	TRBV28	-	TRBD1	CASSLLGLWGQGVVVGYTF	TGTGCCAGCAGTCTCCTTGGGTTGTGGGGACAGGGTGTTGTAGTGGGCTACACCTTC
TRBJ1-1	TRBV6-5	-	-	CASSYEGLGTEAFF	TGTGCCAGCAGTTACGAAGGGTTGGGCACTGAAGCTTTCTTT
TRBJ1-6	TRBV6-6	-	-	CASSYREVRNSPLHF	TGTGCCAGCAGTTACAGGGAAGTTAGGAATTCACCCCTCCACTTT
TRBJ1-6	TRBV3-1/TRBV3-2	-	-	CASSQRVGPTGSRCSPLHF	TGTGCCAGCAGCCAAAGGGTGGGGCCTACCGGATCGAGATGTTCACCCCTCCACTTT
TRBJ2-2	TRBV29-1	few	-	CSALEPGELFF	TGCAGCGCCCTGGAGCCCGGGGAGCTGTTTTTT
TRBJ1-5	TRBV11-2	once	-	CASSSGFSNQPQHF	TGTGCCAGCAGCTCAGGGTTTAGCAATCAGCCCCAGCATTTT
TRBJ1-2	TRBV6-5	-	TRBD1	CASRGTGGFYGYTF	TGTGCCAGCAGGGGGACAGGGGGCTTTTATGGCTACACCTTC
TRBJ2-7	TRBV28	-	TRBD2	CASSFRGTSVSYEQYF	TGTGCCAGCAGTTTTCGCGGGACTAGTGTCTCCTACGAGCAGTACTTC
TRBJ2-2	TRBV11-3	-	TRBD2	CASSPNKAGAGELFF	TGTGCCAGCAGCCCGAACAAGGCGGGGGCCGGGGAGCTGTTTTTT
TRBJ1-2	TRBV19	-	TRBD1	CASLDRADNYGYTF	TGTGCCAGCTTAGACAGGGCAGATAACTATGGCTACACCTTC
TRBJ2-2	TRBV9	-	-	CASSVVPANTGELFF	TGTGCCAGCAGCGTAGTTCCCGCGAACACCGGGGAGCTGTTTTTT
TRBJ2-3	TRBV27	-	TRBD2	CASSRGTRINTDTQYF	TGTGCCAGCAGTAGGGGGACTAGGATAAACACAGATACGCAGTATTTT
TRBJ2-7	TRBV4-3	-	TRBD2	CASSLGTSDPYYEQYF	TGCGCCAGCAGCCTCGGGACTAGCGACCCTTACTACGAGCAGTACTTC
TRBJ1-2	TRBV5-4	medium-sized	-	CASSSFGALGGYTF	TGTGCCAGCAGCTCCTTCGGGGCATTGGGAGGCTACACCTTC
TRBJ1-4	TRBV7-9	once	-	CASSPGGRANEKLFF	TGTGCCAGCAGCCCGGGCGGCCGGGCTAATGAAAAACTGTTTTTT
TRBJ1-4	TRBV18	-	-	CASSPPTRGATNEKLFF	TGTGCCAGCTCACCACCTACGAGAGGGGCAACTAATGAAAAACTGTTTTTT
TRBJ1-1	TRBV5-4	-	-	CASSIPGGAGALEAFF	TGTGCCAGCAGCATCCCGGGGGGCGCCGGTGCCCTTGAAGCTTTCTTT
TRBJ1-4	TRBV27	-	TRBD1	CASRSWTGEGGEKLFF	TGTGCCAGCAGATCCTGGACAGGGGAAGGAGGTGAAAAACTGTTTTTT
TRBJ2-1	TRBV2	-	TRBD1	CASSEEDRGYNEQFF	TGTGCCAGCAGTGAAGAGGACAGGGGTTACAATGAGCAGTTCTTC
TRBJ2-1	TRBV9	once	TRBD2	CASSDSSGGARRYEQFF	TGTGCCAGCAGCGACTCTAGCGGGGGGGCCCGGCGGTATGAGCAGTTCTTC
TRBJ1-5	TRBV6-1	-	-	CASSDRRSGNQPQHF	TGTGCCAGCAGTGATAGGAGAAGTGGCAATCAGCCCCAGCATTTT
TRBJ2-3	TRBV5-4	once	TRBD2	CASRGLEDTQYF	TGTGCCAGCAGGGGACTAGAAGATACGCAGTATTTT
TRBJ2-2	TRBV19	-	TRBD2	CASSMGLAGGEGTGELFF	TGTGCCAGTAGTATGGGACTAGCGGGGGGTGAGGGCACCGGGGAGCTGTTTTTT
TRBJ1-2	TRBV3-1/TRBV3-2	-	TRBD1	CASSRRGQVVNYGYTF	TGTGCCAGCAGCCGACGGGGACAGGTTGTAAACTATGGCTACACCTTC
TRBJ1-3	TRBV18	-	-	CASSPSVSGNTIYF	TGTGCCAGCTCACCATCAGTCTCTGGAAACACCATATATTTT
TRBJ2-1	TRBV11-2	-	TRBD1	CASSLGPTRDRDQDEQFF	TGTGCCAGCAGCTTAGGCCCCACCAGGGACAGGGATCAGGATGAGCAGTTCTTC
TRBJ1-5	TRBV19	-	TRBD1	CASQPTGDSNQPQHF	TGTGCCAGTCAACCAACAGGGGATAGCAATCAGCCCCAGCATTTT
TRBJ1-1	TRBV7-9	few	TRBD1	CASSMDRGGWGTEAFF	TGTGCCAGCAGCATGGACAGGGGAGGTTGGGGAACTGAAGCTTTCTTT
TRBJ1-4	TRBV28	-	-	CASSLRTTNEKLFF	TGTGCCAGCAGTTTACGGACAACTAATGAAAAACTGTTTTTT
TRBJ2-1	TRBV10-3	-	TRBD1	CAISFDRGEQFF	TGTGCCATCAGTTTTGACAGGGGAGAGCAGTTCTTC
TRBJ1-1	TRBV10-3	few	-	CAISGSGLEAFF	TGTGCCATCAGTGGTTCGGGGCTCGAAGCTTTCTTT
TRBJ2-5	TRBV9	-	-	CASSVSGSLAGWETQYF	TGTGCCAGCAGCGTATCAGGCAGCCTCGCGGGGTGGGAGACCCAGTACTTC
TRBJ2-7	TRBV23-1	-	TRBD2	CASSPGVAGFWQYF	TGCGCCAGTTCACCGGGGGTAGCGGGGTTTTGGCAGTACTTC
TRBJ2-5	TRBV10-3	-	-	CAISENMRETQYF	TGTGCCATCAGTGAAAATATGCGGGAGACCCAGTACTTC
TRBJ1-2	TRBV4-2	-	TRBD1	CASSQDKAGGHYGYTF	TGTGCCAGCAGCCAAGACAAGGCAGGGGGGCACTATGGCTACACCTTC
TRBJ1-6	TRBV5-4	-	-	CASSAKYAERSPLHF	TGTGCCAGCAGCGCCAAGTACGCCGAGAGATCACCCCTCCACTTT
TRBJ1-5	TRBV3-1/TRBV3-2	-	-	CASSQGQLQEKPQHF	TGTGCCAGCAGCCAAGGCCAACTACAGGAGAAGCCCCAGCATTTT